The 25 T cell receptor beta chains below were found in one sample sequenced in a study of blood T cell repertoires in COVID-19 (TCRdb year 2020). The library came from the immunoSEQ multiplex PCR assay. The source is immuneACCESS, and TCRdb retained only in-frame sequences with V and J called. Part of the clones is not carried over; for the studies checked, unresolved V genes explain less than half of this, and the remainder is unexplained. Across this sample there are roughly 38,000 clones, with about 85% seen only once. The leading ten clones occupy 1.5% to 2% of the sample. Sequenced sample: peripheral blood. The receptors originated from a man between 60 and 75 years old with COVID-19, enrolled during active disease.

The gene calls are TRBV18 and TRBJ2-6, with D possibly TRBD1 on 5 matching bases. Germline CDR1 KGHSH, CDR2 LQKENI. V was trimmed by 3 bases and J by 0 bases, leaving 9 bases between them. This CDR3 comprises 16 residues. The CDR3 loop is CASSPDSISGANVLTF. CDR3 coding DNA: TGTGCCAGCTCACCCGACAGTATCTCTGGGGCCAACGTCCTGACTTTC.

The rearrangement uses TRBV11-2 and TRBJ2-1; no clear D gene. Germline V gene lookup returns CDR1 SGHAT and CDR2 FQNNGV. V shed 2 bases and J shed 10 bases, with 15 bases lying between them. This CDR3 spans 14 amino acids. The CDR3 nucleotides are TGTGCCAGCAGCTTATCTGGCGGCCCCCAGGAGCAGTTCTTC. It translates to CASSLSGGPQEQFF.

The chain couples TRBV11-2 to TRBJ1-6; possibly TRBD1 for D (6 bases). The CDR3 contains 15 residues. Germline V gene lookup returns CDR1 SGHAT and CDR2 FQNNGV. The V gene lost 5 bases and the J gene lost 7 bases, with 15 bases spanning the gap. CDR3 in DNA: TGTGCCAGCAGCCAAAGGCAGGGGATCAATTCACCCCTCCACTTT. This sequence encodes CASSQRQGINSPLHF.

The chain combines TRBV6-1 with TRBJ1-2; TRBD1 might be the D (5 bases). CDR1 is MNHNS, CDR2 SASEGT, per germline. Between the trimmed V and J ends, which lost 3 bases and 4 bases, there was a span of 12 bases. The CDR3 consists of 14 residues. CDR3 residues: CASSDSPGPYGYTF. CDR3 nucleotides: TGTGCCAGCAGTGATTCCCCAGGGCCCTATGGCTACACCTTC.

The chain carries TRBV19 and TRBJ1-1; TRBD1 is a possible D gene (6 bases). Germline-derived CDR1 and CDR2 are LNHDA and SQIVND (reference sequence). The CDR3 is 14 residues long. V dropped 5 bases and J dropped 1 base, with 11 bases sitting between them. The CDR3 DNA is TGTGCCAGTAGTCTGACAGGACCGAACACTGAAGCTTTCTTT. Its protein is CASSLTGPNTEAFF.

The V gene is TRBV5-1, the J gene TRBJ2-5; 10 bases align to TRBD2. V lost 2 bases to trimming and J lost 5 bases; unmatched junction nucleotides: 6. Germline V gives CDR1 SGHRS, CDR2 YFSETQ. The CDR3 totals 15 residues. CDR3 DNA: TGCGCCAGCAGCTTAGCGGGAGGGCTTGGGGAGACCCAGTACTTC. Its protein product is CASSLAGGLGETQYF. The complete variable domain, with remaining parts taken from reference TRBV5-1 and TRBJ2-5, reads KAGVTQTPRYLIKTRGQQVTLSCSPISGHRSVSWYQQTPGQGLQFLFEYFSETQRNKGNFPGRFSGRQFSNSRSEMNVSTLELGDSALYLCASSLAGGLGETQYFGPGTRLLVL.

This chain connects TRBV7-3 to TRBJ2-7; weak D call: TRBD1 (5 bases). V was cut by 1 base and J by 5 bases, with 9 bases left in between. Germline lookup yields CDR1 SGHTA and CDR2 FQGTGA. The CDR3 runs 13 residues. The CDR3 nucleotides read TGTGCCAGCAGCTTAAGAAGGGGTGACGAGCAGTACTTC. This gives the protein CASSLRRGDEQYF. The full variable domain, rest sourced from reference TRBV7-3 and TRBJ2-7, is GAGVSQTPSNKVTEKGKYVELRCDPISGHTALYWYRQSLGQGPEFLIYFQGTGAADDSGLPNDRFFAVRPEGSVSTLKIQRTERGDSAVYLCASSLRRGDEQYFGPGTRLTVT.

The genes are TRBV7-8 and TRBJ2-1; D unresolved. Germline values: CDR1 SGHVS, CDR2 FQNEAQ. V lost 2 bases and J 7 bases, leaving 9 bases between the germline ends. The CDR3 sequence is 13 residues long. The CDR3 DNA follows: TGTGCCAGCAGCTTAAGAGAGAAAAATGAGCAGTTCTTC. Translating it yields CASSLREKNEQFF.

The chain joins TRBV19 to TRBJ1-3; TRBD1 agrees at 7 bases. This CDR3 is 15 amino acids long. From germline, CDR1 is LNHDA and CDR2 SQIVND (reference sequence). V shed 5 bases and J 8 bases; nucleotides not matched to a gene: 12. DNA of the CDR3: TGTGCCAGTAGTTGGTCGCCAACAGGGGTGGACACCATATATTTT. The encoded protein is CASSWSPTGVDTIYF.

The chain joins TRBV6-4 to TRBJ2-1, with TRBD1 as a possible D gene (6 bases). From germline, CDR1 is MRHNA and CDR2 SNTAGT. This CDR3 has 15 amino acids. Trimming took 0 bases from V and 7 from J, leaving 13 bases between them. The CDR3 here is CASSDSGTTGNEQFF. As DNA, the CDR3 is TGTGCCAGCAGTGACTCAGGGACAACGGGGAATGAGCAGTTCTTC.

This clone was detected only once. This rearrangement joins TRBV24-1 to TRBJ2-2; D gene unclear. CDR3 size: 13 residues. V lost 9 bases, J lost 0 bases, and 7 bases lay in between. CDR1 is KGHDR and CDR2 is SFDVKD in the germline V gene. DNA for the CDR3: TGTGCCACCTCACACCCGAACACCGGGGAGCTGTTTTTT. The encoded protein is CATSHPNTGELFF.

CDR3 residues: CASRLDGNSGNTIYF. CDR3 DNA sequence: TGTGCCAGCAGACTGGACGGGAACTCTGGAAACACCATATATTTT. The chain joins TRBV6-5 to TRBJ1-3; unclear D gene. The germline gives CDR1 MNHEY, CDR2 SVGAGI. The V and J ends lost 6 bases and 0 bases respectively, with 12 bases between them. This CDR3 has 15 amino acids.

The chain is built from TRBV14 and TRBJ2-3; TRBD2 matches at 11 bases. V trimming: 4 bases; J trimming: 7 bases; junction bases outside the gene matches: 7. Germline CDR1 is SGHDN and CDR2 is FVKESK. This CDR3 region has 15 residues. DNA for the CDR3: TGTGCCAGCAGCCCTTTAGCGGGAGGGCCATATACGCAGTATTTT. Its protein is CASSPLAGGPYTQYF.

This chain uses TRBV29-1 with TRBJ2-2; a weak D match, TRBD1 (6 bases). Per the germline V gene, CDR1 is SQVTM and CDR2 is ANQGSEA. V was shortened by 2 bases and J by 5 bases, with 9 bases between the two germline ends. This CDR3 has 13 residues. DNA of the CDR3: TGCAGCGTTGAATGGGGGCGGACCGGGGAGCTGTTTTTT. Translating it yields CSVEWGRTGELFF.

The chain has TRBV30 and TRBJ2-7; TRBD1 matches 7 bases. V trimming: 2 bases; J trimming: 4 bases; junction bases outside the gene matches: 5. The CDR3 consists of 13 residues. CDR1 and CDR2 from the germline V gene are GTSNPN and SVGIG (reference sequence). CDR3 sequence (DNA): TGTGCCTGGAGTTCGGGACAGAAATACGAGCAGTACTTC. Translating gives CAWSSGQKYEQYF.

The chain employs TRBV2 and TRBJ1-2; perhaps TRBD1 as D (5 bases). V lost 5 bases, J lost 0 bases, and 22 bases lay in between. This CDR3 region has 18 residues. Germline CDR1 reads SNHLY; CDR2 reads FYNNEI. Here the CDR3 reads CASSTPATESRSNYGYTF. The CDR3 bases are TGTGCCAGCAGTACCCCTGCGACAGAGAGCCGGTCTAACTATGGCTACACCTTC.

This clone was counted once. V gene TRBV4-3 combines with J gene TRBJ1-3; unclear D gene. Germline-derived CDR1 and CDR2 are LGHNA and YSLEER. The CDR3 sequence is 13 residues long. Trimming stripped 0 bases from V and 4 bases from J, with 4 bases between. CDR3 nucleotide sequence: TGCGCCAGCAGCCAAGAGCAGGGAAACACCATATATTTT. It specifies CASSQEQGNTIYF.

This chain connects TRBV11-2 to TRBJ1-4; perhaps TRBD1 as D (6 bases). Germline V CDR1 and CDR2: SGHAT, FQNNGV. This CDR3 is built from 16 residues. Trimming cost V 5 bases and J 3 bases, with 16 bases left between them. CDR3 residues: CASSTRQAGSNEKLFF. The CDR3 nucleotides are TGTGCCAGCAGCACTCGACAGGCCGGCTCTAATGAAAAACTGTTTTTT. Looking up the rest from reference TRBV11-2 and TRBJ1-4 gives the full variable domain: EAGVAQSPRYKIIEKRQSVAFWCNPISGHATLYWYQQILGQGPKLLIQFQNNGVVDDSQLPKDRFSAERLKGVDSTLKIQPAKLEDSAVYLCASSTRQAGSNEKLFFGSGTQLSVL.

J is TRBJ1-6 and V is TRBV28, with D tentatively TRBD1 (6 bases). Germline V CDR1 and CDR2: MDHEN, SYDVKM. The CDR3 extends over 15 amino acids. With 3 bases removed from V and 6 bases from J, the gap between germline ends came to 12 bases. The CDR3 sequence is CASSFGQSPNSPLHF. The CDR3 nucleotides read TGTGCCAGCAGTTTCGGACAGAGCCCTAATTCACCCCTCCACTTT.

The chain has TRBV5-4 and TRBJ1-2; 11 nucleotides line up with TRBD1. Germline V lookup: CDR1 SGHNT, CDR2 YYREEE (reference sequence). This CDR3 has 16 residues. With 0 bases clipped from V and 4 bases from J, the junction kept 5 bases outside the gene matches. The CDR3 here is CASSLAGDRGIYGYTF. The CDR3 DNA reads as TGTGCCAGCAGCTTGGCAGGGGACAGGGGGATCTATGGCTACACCTTC.

The chain carries TRBV12-3 or TRBV12-4 and TRBJ2-7; 7 positions agree with TRBD1. The CDR3 is made up of 13 amino acids. V lost 7 bases to trimming and J lost 2 bases; unmatched junction nucleotides: 5. In nucleotides, the CDR3 is TGTGCCAGCAAGTATACAGGGGCCTACGAGCAGTACTTC. It encodes CASKYTGAYEQYF.

This CDR3 reads CASRDGTGPSEQYF. For the CDR3, the DNA is TGCGCCAGCAGGGACGGGACAGGGCCGTCCGAGCAGTACTTC. This chain links TRBV5-1 with TRBJ2-7; 9 bases fit TRBD1. The germline gives CDR1 SGHRS, CDR2 YFSETQ. V shed 5 bases, J shed 6 bases, and the junction held 9 bases outside the gene matches. This CDR3 contains 14 residues.

The chain links TRBV27 to TRBJ1-3; 9 bases match TRBD1. The CDR3 runs to 15 residues. Trimming took 6 bases from V and 0 from J; bases not matched to a gene: 3. Germline CDR1 and CDR2: MNHEY and SMNVEV (reference sequence). The CDR3 DNA reads TGTGCCAGCAGACAGGGGGCATTCTCTGGAAACACCATATATTTT. This sequence encodes CASRQGAFSGNTIYF.

This clone is a singleton in its sample. This chain uses TRBV2 with TRBJ1-2, with 10 bases fitting TRBD1. The CDR3 has 16 amino acids. Germline CDR1 is SNHLY and CDR2 is FYNNEI. Trimming at V came to 1 base and at J to 0 bases, leaving 2 bases not matched to a gene. DNA of the CDR3: TGTGCCAGCAGTGAAGGGACAGGGGGAGCTAACTATGGCTACACCTTC. It translates to CASSEGTGGANYGYTF.

The chain employs TRBV4-2 and TRBJ2-1; 9 bases line up with TRBD2. J gave up 5 bases and V 4 bases, and 18 bases lay outside the gene matches. From germline, CDR1 is LGHNA and CDR2 YNFKEQ. This CDR3 has 19 amino acids. The CDR3 nucleotides are TGTGCCAGCAGCCCCGCGTCATACGCGACGGGACTAGCAAACAATGAGCAGTTCTTC. Translating gives CASSPASYATGLANNEQFF.